Listed below are T cell receptor beta chains from one sample, sequenced in a study of T cell responses to AZD1222 COVID-19 vaccine. Libraries were prepared by immunoSEQ multiplex PCR; TCRdb keeps only in-frame clonotypes and omits some of them. The sample yields 100,000 or so clones, about 83% seen once. The sample was peripheral blood, taken on day 0 of AZD1222 vaccination. These receptors were collected from an adult in good health. Both conserved end residues are part of each CDR3. The D gene is left open where the match is weak. Size is stated for part of the rows, as once, few or many counts, or as a class when the clone is expanded.

J	size	V	D	CDR3	DNA
TRBJ2-7	.	TRBV5-1	.	CASSLLTGYEQYF	TGCGCCAGCAGCTTGTTGACCGGATACGAGCAGTACTTC
TRBJ2-7	.	TRBV4-1	TRBD2	CASSPLGTSVLHRTKSSYEQYF	TGCGCCAGCAGCCCCCTCGGGACTAGCGTTTTGCACCGAACCAAAAGCTCCTACGAGCAGTACTTC
TRBJ1-1	.	TRBV9	.	CASSPGVMNTEAFF	TGTGCCAGCAGCCCAGGAGTCATGAACACTGAAGCTTTCTTT
TRBJ1-2	once	TRBV5-1	TRBD1	CASRWTGIVNYGYTF	TGCGCCAGCAGGTGGACAGGAATAGTTAACTATGGCTACACCTTC
TRBJ1-2	once	TRBV21-1	.	CARSGRTNYGYTF	TGTGCCAGGAGTGGACGGACAAACTATGGCTACACCTTC
TRBJ2-2	.	TRBV11-1	.	CASSLVRNTGELFF	TGTGCCAGCAGCTTAGTGCGGAACACCGGGGAGCTGTTTTTT
TRBJ2-7	once	TRBV7-8	TRBD1	CASIQMSTGSSYEQYF	TGTGCCAGCATCCAGATGTCGACAGGGAGCTCCTACGAGCAGTACTTC
TRBJ1-4	.	TRBV7-2	.	CASSLGAGQVKKLFF	TGTGCCAGCAGCCTTGGTGCGGGACAAGTAAAAAAACTGTTTTTT
TRBJ2-1	.	TRBV9	TRBD2	CASSLASGMSNEQFF	TGTGCCAGCAGCCTGGCTAGCGGGATGAGCAATGAGCAGTTCTTC
TRBJ1-1	.	TRBV5-6	.	CASSLGLQAFF	TGTGCCAGCAGCTTGGGCCTCCAGGCTTTCTTT
TRBJ1-4	.	TRBV6-4	TRBD1	CASSEGRGDEKLFF	TGTGCCAGCAGTGAGGGCAGGGGGGATGAAAAACTGTTTTTT
TRBJ2-5	.	TRBV19	.	CASSDRQSQRETQYF	TGTGCCAGTAGTGACCGACAGTCCCAGAGAGAGACCCAGTACTTC
TRBJ1-2	.	TRBV3-1/TRBV3-2	.	CASSQEGSAGYTF	TGTGCCAGCAGCCAAGAGGGGTCCGCGGGCTACACCTTC
TRBJ1-2	.	TRBV7-2	.	CASSLGSWYENGYTF	TGTGCCAGCAGCTTGGGATCGTGGTACGAGAATGGCTACACCTTC
TRBJ1-6	.	TRBV6-5	TRBD1	CASSRRTGGLPLHF	TGTGCCAGCAGCCGTAGGACAGGGGGCTTACCCCTCCACTTT
TRBJ1-6	.	TRBV5-1	.	CASSLGPTIDSPLHF	TGCGCCAGCAGCTTGGGCCCCACTATAGATTCACCCCTCCACTTT
TRBJ1-5	.	TRBV7-2	.	CASSSANSNQPQHF	TGTGCCAGCAGCTCCGCTAATAGCAATCAGCCCCAGCATTTT
TRBJ2-7	.	TRBV9	TRBD2	CASSQGSGSSYEQYF	TGTGCCAGCAGCCAAGGTAGCGGGAGCTCCTACGAGCAGTACTTC
TRBJ2-5	.	TRBV11-3	.	CASTLPPKTQGETQYF	TGTGCCAGCACCCTTCCCCCTAAAACCCAAGGAGAGACCCAGTACTTC
TRBJ2-7	.	TRBV27	.	CASSFGQIYEQYF	TGTGCCAGCAGTTTCGGACAGATCTACGAGCAGTACTTC
TRBJ2-7	.	TRBV11-3	.	CASSLTRFGEQYF	TGTGCCAGCAGCTTGACTAGGTTCGGCGAGCAGTACTTC
TRBJ1-1	.	TRBV18	.	CASSPPAGIYSAFF	TGTGCCAGCTCACCACCGGCGGGTATATACTCAGCTTTCTTT
TRBJ2-5	.	TRBV5-8	.	CASTPRAGRGTQYF	TGTGCCAGCACCCCGAGGGCAGGTCGGGGGACCCAGTACTTC
TRBJ1-1	.	TRBV11-3	.	CASSRRYTEAFF	TGTGCCAGCAGCCGAAGATACACTGAAGCTTTCTTT
TRBJ2-7	.	TRBV27	.	CASSTWGRDYEQYF	TGTGCCAGCAGCACATGGGGCAGGGACTACGAGCAGTACTTC
TRBJ1-4	.	TRBV24-1	TRBD1	CATAGTGSRANEKLFF	TGTGCCACTGCCGGGACAGGGAGTAGGGCTAATGAAAAACTGTTTTTT
TRBJ1-2	.	TRBV11-3	TRBD1	CASSFDRAYGYTF	TGTGCCAGCAGCTTTGACAGGGCCTATGGCTACACCTTC
TRBJ1-2	.	TRBV5-5	.	CASSLAQGLYGYTF	TGTGCCAGCAGCTTGGCTCAGGGTCTTTATGGCTACACCTTC
TRBJ1-3	once	TRBV10-3	.	CASGGVAGNTIYF	TGTGCCTCCGGGGGGGTCGCTGGAAACACCATATATTTT
TRBJ2-3	few	TRBV21-1	.	CASSNKRTSTDTQYF	TGTGCCAGCAGCAACAAGAGGACTAGCACAGATACGCAGTATTTT
TRBJ2-3	.	TRBV10-3	.	CAIKVGSSTDTQYF	TGTGCCATCAAGGTCGGTTCTAGCACAGATACGCAGTATTTT
TRBJ2-7	.	TRBV5-1	TRBD1	CASSYGTAFTYEQYF	TGCGCCAGCAGTTATGGGACAGCGTTTACCTACGAGCAGTACTTC
TRBJ1-2	.	TRBV24-1	.	CATSGEPMEYGYTF	TGTGCCACCAGTGGGGAGCCAATGGAGTATGGCTACACCTTC
TRBJ1-1	.	TRBV9	.	CASSGAGARAEAFF	TGTGCCAGCAGCGGGGCAGGAGCTAGGGCTGAAGCTTTCTTT
TRBJ2-1	.	TRBV4-3	TRBD1	CASSVALNRGRVGSYNEQFF	TGCGCCAGCAGTGTTGCGCTGAACAGGGGGCGTGTAGGCTCCTACAATGAGCAGTTCTTC
TRBJ1-1	.	TRBV2	.	CASSEQGSGTEAFF	TGTGCCAGCAGTGAACAGGGATCGGGCACTGAAGCTTTCTTT
TRBJ2-2	.	TRBV9	.	CASSATTTWGGELFF	TGTGCCAGCAGCGCCACTACCACATGGGGCGGGGAGCTGTTTTTT
TRBJ1-1	.	TRBV5-1	TRBD1	CASSLGGTDQNTEAFF	TGCGCCAGCAGCTTGGGTGGGACAGACCAGAACACTGAAGCTTTCTTT
TRBJ1-1	.	TRBV28	.	CASSLVGGRVFNTEAFF	TGTGCCAGCAGTTTAGTGGGGGGTCGGGTCTTTAACACTGAAGCTTTCTTT
TRBJ2-1	once	TRBV20-1	.	CSASRGSSYNEQFF	TGCAGTGCTAGTCGGGGAAGCTCCTACAATGAGCAGTTCTTC
TRBJ1-2	.	TRBV4-3	.	CASSQGGIYGYTF	TGCGCCAGCAGCCAAGGAGGTATCTATGGCTACACCTTC
TRBJ1-5	many	TRBV27	.	CASSFGGGDQPQHF	TGTGCCAGCAGTTTTGGTGGGGGAGATCAGCCCCAGCATTTT
TRBJ1-2	.	TRBV11-3	.	CASSFVVEQFYGYTF	TGTGCCAGCAGCTTTGTAGTCGAACAGTTCTATGGCTACACCTTC
TRBJ1-2	.	TRBV12-5	TRBD1	CASGPDRNQGYTF	TGTGCTAGTGGCCCGGACAGGAATCAAGGCTACACCTTC
TRBJ2-7	.	TRBV9	.	CASSVDSAYEQYF	TGTGCCAGCAGCGTGGACAGCGCCTACGAGCAGTACTTC
TRBJ2-1	.	TRBV6-5	TRBD1	CASKPADRGLIRQFF	TGTGCCAGCAAACCTGCGGACAGGGGGTTAATCCGGCAGTTCTTC
TRBJ2-2	.	TRBV6-5	TRBD2	CASGSGGAETGELFF	TGTGCCAGCGGGAGCGGGGGGGCTGAGACCGGGGAGCTGTTTTTT
TRBJ2-7	.	TRBV11-2	.	CASSRLGLEQYF	TGTGCCAGCAGCCGACTTGGGTTAGAGCAGTACTTC
TRBJ2-3	.	TRBV9	.	CASSVAADTQYF	TGTGCCAGCAGCGTAGCCGCAGATACGCAGTATTTT
TRBJ1-2	.	TRBV10-3	.	CATQNTGSEGYTF	TGTGCCACTCAAAACACAGGATCCGAGGGCTACACCTTC